Sequencing of this T cell receptor (beta chain) was carried out in a study of T cell responses to AZD1222 COVID-19 vaccine. Assay used: immunoSEQ multiplex PCR; TCRdb lists only in-frame clones, some missing. The sample consists of 120,000 to 150,000 clones, around 88% of them appearing once. With V trimmed by 3 bases and J by 2 bases, 6 bases remained unmatched. From germline, CDR1 is GTSNPN and CDR2 SVGIG (reference sequence). The CDR3 has 14 amino acids. Here the sequenced sample was peripheral blood, taken on day 0 of MenACWY control vaccination. The rearrangement links TRBV30 to TRBJ2-7; 8 positions match TRBD1. The receptor's source is an adult in good health. The CDR3: CAWSTGQGAYEQYF. CDR3 sequence (DNA): TGTGCCTGGAGCACCGGACAGGGAGCCTACGAGCAGTACTTC.